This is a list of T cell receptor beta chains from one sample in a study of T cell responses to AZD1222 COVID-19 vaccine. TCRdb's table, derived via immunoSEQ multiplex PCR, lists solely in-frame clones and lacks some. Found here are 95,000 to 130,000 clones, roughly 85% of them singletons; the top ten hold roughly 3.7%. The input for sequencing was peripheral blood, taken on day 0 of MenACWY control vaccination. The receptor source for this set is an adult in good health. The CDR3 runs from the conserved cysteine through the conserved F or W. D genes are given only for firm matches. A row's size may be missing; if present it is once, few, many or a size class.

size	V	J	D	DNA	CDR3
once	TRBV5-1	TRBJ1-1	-	TGCGCCAGCAGCTTCCTGGGAGATGGTACTGAAGCTTTCTTT	CASSFLGDGTEAFF
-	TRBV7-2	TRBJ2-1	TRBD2	TGTGCCAGCAGCTTAGAACGCGGGGGGGCCCTATACTCCTACAATGAGCAGTTCTTC	CASSLERGGALYSYNEQFF
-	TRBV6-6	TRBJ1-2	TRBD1	TGTGCCAGCAGTTACTCGGGGAGGGACAGAACTGGCTACACCTTC	CASSYSGRDRTGYTF
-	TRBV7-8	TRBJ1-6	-	TGTGCCAGCAGCTTGCTTGGGCAGGGAGTTTCACCCCTCCACTTT	CASSLLGQGVSPLHF
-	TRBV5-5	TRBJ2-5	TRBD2	TGTGCCAGCAGCTTAAGCGGGACTACCTCCAGGGAGACCCAGTACTTC	CASSLSGTTSRETQYF
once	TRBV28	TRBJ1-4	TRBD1	TGTGCCAGCAGTCCCGCCGGACAGGGTGGGACGACTAATGAAAAACTGTTTTTT	CASSPAGQGGTTNEKLFF
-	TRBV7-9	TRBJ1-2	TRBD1	TGTGCCAGCAGCTCCCGGGACAGGGGGGAGGGCGGCTATGGCTACACCTTC	CASSSRDRGEGGYGYTF
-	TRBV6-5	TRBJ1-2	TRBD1	TGTGCCAGCAGTTACGATCGGACAGGTCAGGGCTACACCTTC	CASSYDRTGQGYTF
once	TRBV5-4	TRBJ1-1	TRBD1	TGTGCCAGCCGAGATATGACAGGGGGCAGGGGAGCTTTCTTT	CASRDMTGGRGAFF
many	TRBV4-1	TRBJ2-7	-	TGCGCCAGCAGCCAAAGGGGTCCTACGGAGCAGTACTTC	CASSQRGPTEQYF
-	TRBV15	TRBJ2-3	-	TGTGCCACCAGCAGAGATGGGCCGCCGTCAGATACGCAGTATTTT	CATSRDGPPSDTQYF
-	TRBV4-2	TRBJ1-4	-	TGTGCCAGCAGCCTCCTTCGGACGGCAACTAATGAAAAACTGTTTTTT	CASSLLRTATNEKLFF
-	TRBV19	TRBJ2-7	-	TGTGCCAGTAGTATAGATCGTGGCGGGCAGCAGTACTTC	CASSIDRGGQQYF
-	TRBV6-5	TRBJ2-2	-	TGTGCCAGCAGTTTCACTAGGGGTAGAGCCCCTACTTTT	CASSFTRGRAPTF
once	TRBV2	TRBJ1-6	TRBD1	TGTGCCAGCAACTTAAGGACAGGGAGGAGTTCACCCCTCCACTTT	CASNLRTGRSSPLHF
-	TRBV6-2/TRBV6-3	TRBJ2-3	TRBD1	TGTGCCAGCAGTTGGGGACAGGGGGGAAGCACAGATACGCAGTATTTT	CASSWGQGGSTDTQYF
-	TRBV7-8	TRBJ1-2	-	TGTGCCAGCAGCTTAGGACAGACTAACTATGGCTACACCTTC	CASSLGQTNYGYTF
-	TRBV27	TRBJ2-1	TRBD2	TGTGCCAGCAGTTTTTTGACTAGCGGGGTCTACAATGAGCAGTTCTTC	CASSFLTSGVYNEQFF
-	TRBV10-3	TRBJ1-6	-	TGTGCCATCAGTGAGTCCGGCCACGATAATAATTCACCCCTCCACTTT	CAISESGHDNNSPLHF
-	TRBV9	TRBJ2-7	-	TGTGCCAGCAGCGTAGCCGTACAGGCCAGCTCCTACGAGCAGTACTTC	CASSVAVQASSYEQYF
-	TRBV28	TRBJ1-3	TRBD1	TGTGCCAGCAGTTTGCTGGGACAGTCCTCTGGAAACACCATATATTTT	CASSLLGQSSGNTIYF
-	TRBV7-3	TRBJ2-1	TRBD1	TGTGCCAGCAGCTTAGGAAAGACAGGGCCCTCGGGCAATGAGCAGTTCTTC	CASSLGKTGPSGNEQFF
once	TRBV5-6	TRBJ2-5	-	TGTGCCAGCAGCTTCAGAGAGACCCAGTACTTC	CASSFRETQYF